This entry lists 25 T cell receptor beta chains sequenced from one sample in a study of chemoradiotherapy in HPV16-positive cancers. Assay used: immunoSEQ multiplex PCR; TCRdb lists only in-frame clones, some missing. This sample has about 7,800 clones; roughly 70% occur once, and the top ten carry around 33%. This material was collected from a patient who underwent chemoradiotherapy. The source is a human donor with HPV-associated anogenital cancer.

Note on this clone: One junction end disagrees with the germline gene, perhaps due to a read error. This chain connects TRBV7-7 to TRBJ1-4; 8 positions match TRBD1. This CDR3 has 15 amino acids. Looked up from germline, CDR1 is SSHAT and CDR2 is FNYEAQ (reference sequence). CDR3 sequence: CASSLAGGVNEKLFF. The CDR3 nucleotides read TGTGCTAGCAGCTTAGCAGGGGGCGTGAATGAAAAACTGTTTTTT.

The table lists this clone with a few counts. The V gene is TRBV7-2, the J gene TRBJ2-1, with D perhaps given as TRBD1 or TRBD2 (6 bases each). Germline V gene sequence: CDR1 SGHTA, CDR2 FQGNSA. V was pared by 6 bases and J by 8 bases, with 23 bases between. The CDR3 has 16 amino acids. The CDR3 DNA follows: TGTGCCAGCAGTCAGTGGGGGGCGAGAGAGGTGGATGAGCAGTTCTTC. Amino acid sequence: CASSQWGAREVDEQFF.

As DNA, the CDR3 is TGCGCCAGCAGCCAAGTCCAGGGTTTGGATGAAAAACTGTTTTTT. Translated, it gives CASSQVQGLDEKLFF. The J gene is TRBJ1-4, the V gene TRBV4-1; possible D gene TRBD1, 5 bases. Germline V CDR1 and CDR2: MGHRA, YSYEKL. This CDR3 comprises 15 residues. V was cut by 1 base and J by 6 bases, with 12 bases left in between.

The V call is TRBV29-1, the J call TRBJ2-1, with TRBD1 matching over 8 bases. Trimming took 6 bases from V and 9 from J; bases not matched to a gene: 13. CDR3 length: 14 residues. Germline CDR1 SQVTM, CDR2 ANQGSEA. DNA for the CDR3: TGCAGCGTGAGGACAGGGTTCCCAGTTAGTGAGCAGTTCTTC. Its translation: CSVRTGFPVSEQFF.

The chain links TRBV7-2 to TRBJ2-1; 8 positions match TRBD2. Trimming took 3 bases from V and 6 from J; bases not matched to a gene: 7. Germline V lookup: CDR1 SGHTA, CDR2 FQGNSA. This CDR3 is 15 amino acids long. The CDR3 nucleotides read TGTGCCAGCAGCTTCCGGGCCGGGGGGGGCAATGAGCAGTTCTTC. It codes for CASSFRAGGGNEQFF.

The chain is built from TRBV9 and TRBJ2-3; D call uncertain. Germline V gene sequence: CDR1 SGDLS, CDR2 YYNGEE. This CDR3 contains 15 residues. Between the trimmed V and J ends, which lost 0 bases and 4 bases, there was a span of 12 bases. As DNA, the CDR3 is TGTGCCAGCAGCGTAGTTTCTACGGAGTCAGATACGCAGTATTTT. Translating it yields CASSVVSTESDTQYF.

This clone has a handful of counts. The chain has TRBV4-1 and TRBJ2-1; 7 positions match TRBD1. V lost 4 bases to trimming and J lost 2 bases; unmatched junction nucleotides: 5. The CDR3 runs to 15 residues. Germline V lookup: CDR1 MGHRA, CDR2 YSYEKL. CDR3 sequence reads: CASSPGDRAYNEQFF. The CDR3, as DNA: TGCGCCAGCAGCCCCGGAGACAGGGCCTACAATGAGCAGTTCTTC.

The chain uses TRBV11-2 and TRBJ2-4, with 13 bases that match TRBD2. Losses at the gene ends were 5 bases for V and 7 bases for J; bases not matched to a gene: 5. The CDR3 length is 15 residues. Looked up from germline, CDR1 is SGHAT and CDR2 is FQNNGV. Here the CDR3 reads CASSATSGGANIQYF. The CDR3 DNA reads TGTGCCAGCAGCGCAACTAGCGGGGGGGCGAACATTCAGTACTTC.

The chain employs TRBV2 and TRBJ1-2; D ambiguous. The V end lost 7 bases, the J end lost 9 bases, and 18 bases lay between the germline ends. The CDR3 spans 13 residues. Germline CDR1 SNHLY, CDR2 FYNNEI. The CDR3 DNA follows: TGTGCCAGCACCAGGATCACCGGTATGAGCTACACCTTC. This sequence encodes CASTRITGMSYTF.

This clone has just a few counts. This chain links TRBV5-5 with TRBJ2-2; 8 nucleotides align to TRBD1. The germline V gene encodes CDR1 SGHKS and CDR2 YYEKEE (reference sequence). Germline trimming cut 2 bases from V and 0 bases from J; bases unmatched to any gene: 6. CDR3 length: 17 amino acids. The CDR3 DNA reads TGTGCCAGCAGCTTCCGACAGGGGAGAGCGAACACCGGGGAGCTGTTTTTT. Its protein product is CASSFRQGRANTGELFF.

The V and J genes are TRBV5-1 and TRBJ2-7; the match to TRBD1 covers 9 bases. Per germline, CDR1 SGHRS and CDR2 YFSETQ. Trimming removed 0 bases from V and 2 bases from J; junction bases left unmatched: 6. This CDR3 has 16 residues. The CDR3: CASSLAFGTGTYEQYF. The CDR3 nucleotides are TGCGCCAGCAGCTTGGCCTTCGGGACAGGGACCTACGAGCAGTACTTC.

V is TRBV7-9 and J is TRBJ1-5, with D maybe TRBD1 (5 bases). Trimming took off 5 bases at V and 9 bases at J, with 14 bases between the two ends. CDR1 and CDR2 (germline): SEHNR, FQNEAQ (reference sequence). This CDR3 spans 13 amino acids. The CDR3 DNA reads TGTGCCAGCAGCCAGGACGGGGGTGGGCCCCAGCATTTT. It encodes CASSQDGGGPQHF. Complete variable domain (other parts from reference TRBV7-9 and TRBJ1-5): DTGVSQNPRHKITKRGQNVTFRCDPISEHNRLYWYRQTLGQGPEFLTYFQNEAQLEKSRLLSDRFSAERPKGSFSTLEIQRTEQGDSAMYLCASSQDGGGPQHFGDGTRLSIL.

CDR3 in amino acids: CASSLTSYITREKLFF. CDR3 DNA sequence: TGTGCCAGCAGCTTGACTTCATATATAACTCGGGAAAAACTGTTTTTT. The gene calls are TRBV5-6 and TRBJ1-4, with D unresolved. This CDR3 is 16 amino acids long. The V end lost 1 base, the J end lost 8 bases, and 18 bases lay between the germline ends. Germline V gives CDR1 SGHDT, CDR2 YYEEEE.

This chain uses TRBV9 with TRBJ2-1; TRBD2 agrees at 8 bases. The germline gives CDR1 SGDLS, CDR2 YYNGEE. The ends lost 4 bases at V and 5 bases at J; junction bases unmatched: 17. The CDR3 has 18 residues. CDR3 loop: CASSKGGGRPPLHNEQFF. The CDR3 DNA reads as TGTGCCAGCAGCAAGGGGGGCGGGAGGCCCCCTTTGCACAATGAGCAGTTCTTC. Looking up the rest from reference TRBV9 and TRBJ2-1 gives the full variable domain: DSGVTQTPKHLITATGQRVTLRCSPRSGDLSVYWYQQSLDQGLQFLIQYYNGEERAKGNILERFSAQQFPDLHSELNLSSLELGDSALYFCASSKGGGRPPLHNEQFFGPGTRLTVL.

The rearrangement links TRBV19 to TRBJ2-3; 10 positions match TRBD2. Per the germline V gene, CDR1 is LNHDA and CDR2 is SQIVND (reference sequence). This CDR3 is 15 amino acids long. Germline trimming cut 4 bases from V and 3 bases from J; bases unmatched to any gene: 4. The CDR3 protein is CASSTSGGFTDTQYF. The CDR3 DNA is TGTGCCAGTAGTACTAGCGGGGGATTTACAGATACGCAGTATTTT.

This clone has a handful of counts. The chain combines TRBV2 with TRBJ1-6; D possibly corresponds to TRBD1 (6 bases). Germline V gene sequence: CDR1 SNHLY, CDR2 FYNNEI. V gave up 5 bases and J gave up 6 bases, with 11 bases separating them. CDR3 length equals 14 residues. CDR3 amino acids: CASSLQGSNSPLHF. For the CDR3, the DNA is TGTGCCAGCAGTCTTCAGGGGAGTAATTCACCCCTCCACTTT.

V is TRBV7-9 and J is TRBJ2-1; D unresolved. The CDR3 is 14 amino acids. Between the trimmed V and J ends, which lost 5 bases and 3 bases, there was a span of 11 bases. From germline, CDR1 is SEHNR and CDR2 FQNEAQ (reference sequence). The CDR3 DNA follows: TGTGCCAGCAGCCCTCCCGACAACTACAATGAGCAGTTCTTC. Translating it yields CASSPPDNYNEQFF.

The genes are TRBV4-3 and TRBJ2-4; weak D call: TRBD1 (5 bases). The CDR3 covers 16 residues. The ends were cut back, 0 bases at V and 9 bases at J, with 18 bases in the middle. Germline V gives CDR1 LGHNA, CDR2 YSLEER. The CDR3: CASSQDSSRASTIQYF. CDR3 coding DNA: TGCGCCAGCAGCCAAGATTCCTCCAGGGCTAGTACCATTCAGTACTTC.

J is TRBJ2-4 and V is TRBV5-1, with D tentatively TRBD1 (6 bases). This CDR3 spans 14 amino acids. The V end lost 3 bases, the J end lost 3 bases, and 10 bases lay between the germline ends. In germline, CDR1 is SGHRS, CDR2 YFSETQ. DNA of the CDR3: TGCGCCAGCAGCTCCGGACAGATCAAAAACATTCAGTACTTC. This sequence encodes CASSSGQIKNIQYF. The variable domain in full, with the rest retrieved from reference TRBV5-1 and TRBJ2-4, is KAGVTQTPRYLIKTRGQQVTLSCSPISGHRSVSWYQQTPGQGLQFLFEYFSETQRNKGNFPGRFSGRQFSNSRSEMNVSTLELGDSALYLCASSSGQIKNIQYFGAGTRLSVL.

The CDR3 nucleotides are TGCGCCAGCAGCCAAGATAGGGGCCTATCTAATGAAAAACTGTTTTTT. This translates into CASSQDRGLSNEKLFF. The chain recombines TRBV4-1 with TRBJ1-4, with a weak D call TRBD1 (5 bases). Per germline, CDR1 MGHRA and CDR2 YSYEKL. The V and J ends lost 0 bases and 3 bases respectively, with 11 bases between them. The CDR3 is 16 residues long.

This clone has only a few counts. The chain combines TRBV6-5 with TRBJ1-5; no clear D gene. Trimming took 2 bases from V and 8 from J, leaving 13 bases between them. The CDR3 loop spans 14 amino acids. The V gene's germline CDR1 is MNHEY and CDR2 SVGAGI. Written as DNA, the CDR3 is TGTGCCAGCAGTTACGTAGGCCCCTCGGAGCCCCAGCATTTT. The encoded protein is CASSYVGPSEPQHF.

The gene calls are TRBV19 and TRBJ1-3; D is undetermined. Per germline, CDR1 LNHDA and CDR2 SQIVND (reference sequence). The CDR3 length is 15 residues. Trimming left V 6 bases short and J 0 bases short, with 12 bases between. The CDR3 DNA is TGTGCCAGTAGCCCGGACCTGAGCTCTGGAAACACCATATATTTT. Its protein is CASSPDLSSGNTIYF.

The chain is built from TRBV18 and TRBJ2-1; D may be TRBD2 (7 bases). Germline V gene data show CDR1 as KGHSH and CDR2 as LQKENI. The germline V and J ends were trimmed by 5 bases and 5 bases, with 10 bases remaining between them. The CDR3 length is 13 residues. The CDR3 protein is CASSGGADNEQFF. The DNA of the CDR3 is TGTGCCAGCTCAGGGGGGGCCGACAATGAGCAGTTCTTC.

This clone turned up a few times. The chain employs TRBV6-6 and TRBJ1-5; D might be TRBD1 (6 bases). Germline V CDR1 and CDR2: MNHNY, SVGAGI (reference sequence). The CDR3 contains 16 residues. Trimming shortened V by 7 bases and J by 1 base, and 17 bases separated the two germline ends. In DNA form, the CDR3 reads TGTGCCAGCACCCCAAATCAGGGGAGAAGCAATCAGCCCCAGCATTTT. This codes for CASTPNQGRSNQPQHF.

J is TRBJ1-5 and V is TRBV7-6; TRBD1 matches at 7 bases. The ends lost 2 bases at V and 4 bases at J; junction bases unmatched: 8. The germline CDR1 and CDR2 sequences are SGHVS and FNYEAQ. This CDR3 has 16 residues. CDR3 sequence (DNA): TGTGCCAGCAGCTTATCGACCGGGACAGAAAATCAGCCCCAGCATTTT. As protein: CASSLSTGTENQPQHF.